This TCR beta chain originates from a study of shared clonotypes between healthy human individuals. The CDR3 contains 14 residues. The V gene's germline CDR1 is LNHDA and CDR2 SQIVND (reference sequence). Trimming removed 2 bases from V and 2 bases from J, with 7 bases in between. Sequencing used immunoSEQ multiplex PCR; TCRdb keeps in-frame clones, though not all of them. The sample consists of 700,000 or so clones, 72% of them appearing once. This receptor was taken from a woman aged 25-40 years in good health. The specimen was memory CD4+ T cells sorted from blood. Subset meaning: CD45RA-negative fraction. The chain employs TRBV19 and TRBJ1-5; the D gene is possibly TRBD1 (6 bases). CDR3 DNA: TGTGCCAGTAGTATAAAGGGGGGCAATCAGCCCCAGCATTTT. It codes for CASSIKGGNQPQHF.